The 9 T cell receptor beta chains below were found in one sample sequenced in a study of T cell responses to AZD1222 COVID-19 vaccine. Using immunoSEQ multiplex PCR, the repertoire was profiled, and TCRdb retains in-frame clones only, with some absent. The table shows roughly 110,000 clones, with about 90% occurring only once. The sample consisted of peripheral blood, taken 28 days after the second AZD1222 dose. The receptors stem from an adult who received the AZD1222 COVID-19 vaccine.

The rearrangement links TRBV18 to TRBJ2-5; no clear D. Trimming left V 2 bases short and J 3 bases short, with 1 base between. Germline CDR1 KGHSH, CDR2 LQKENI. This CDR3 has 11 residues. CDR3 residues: CASSPEETQYF. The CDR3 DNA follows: TGTGCCAGCTCACCAGAAGAGACCCAGTACTTC.

As DNA, the CDR3 is TGCGCCAGCAGCCGAAAAAGGACTAGCGGCGCTCTCGCGGAAGAGACCCAGTACTTC. It encodes CASSRKRTSGALAEETQYF. This sequence joins TRBV4-1 and TRBJ2-5, with TRBD2 matching over 10 bases. The germline V gene encodes CDR1 MGHRA and CDR2 YSYEKL. With V trimmed by 4 bases and J by 3 bases, 17 bases remained unmatched. The CDR3 contains 19 residues.

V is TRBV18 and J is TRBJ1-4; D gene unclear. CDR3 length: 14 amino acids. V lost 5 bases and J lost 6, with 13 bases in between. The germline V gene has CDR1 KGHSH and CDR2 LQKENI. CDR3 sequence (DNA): TGTGCCAGCTCAGCAGCGACGGGCTATGAAAAACTGTTTTTT. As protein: CASSAATGYEKLFF.

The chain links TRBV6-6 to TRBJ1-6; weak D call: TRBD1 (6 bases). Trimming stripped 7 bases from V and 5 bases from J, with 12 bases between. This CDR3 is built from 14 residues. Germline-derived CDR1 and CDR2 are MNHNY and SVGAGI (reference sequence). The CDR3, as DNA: TGTGCCAGCACCCGGGCAGGGGATAATTCACCCCTCCACTTT. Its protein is CASTRAGDNSPLHF.

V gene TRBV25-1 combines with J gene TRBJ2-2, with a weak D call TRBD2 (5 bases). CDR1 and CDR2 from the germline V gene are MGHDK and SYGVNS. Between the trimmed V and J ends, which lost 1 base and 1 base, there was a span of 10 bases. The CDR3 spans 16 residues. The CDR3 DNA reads TGTGCCAGCAGTGAATGGAAAGGGAGGAACACCGGGGAGCTGTTTTTT. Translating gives CASSEWKGRNTGELFF.

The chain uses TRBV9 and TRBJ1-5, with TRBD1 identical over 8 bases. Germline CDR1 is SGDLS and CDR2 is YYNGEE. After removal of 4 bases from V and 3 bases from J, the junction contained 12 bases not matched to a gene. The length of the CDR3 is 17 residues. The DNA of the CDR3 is TGTGCCAGCAGCCTACTCATAGGACAGGGAGACAATCAGCCCCAGCATTTT. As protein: CASSLLIGQGDNQPQHF.

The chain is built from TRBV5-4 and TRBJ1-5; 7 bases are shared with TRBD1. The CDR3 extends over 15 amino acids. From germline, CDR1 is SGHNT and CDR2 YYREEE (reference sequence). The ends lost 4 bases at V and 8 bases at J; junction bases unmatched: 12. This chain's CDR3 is CASSPGTDVLEPQHF. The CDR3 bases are TGTGCCAGCAGCCCCGGGACAGACGTTTTGGAGCCCCAGCATTTT.

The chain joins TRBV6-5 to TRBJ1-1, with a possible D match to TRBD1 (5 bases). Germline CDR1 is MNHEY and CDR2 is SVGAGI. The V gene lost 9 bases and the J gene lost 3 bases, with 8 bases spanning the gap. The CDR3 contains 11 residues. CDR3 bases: TGTGCCAGTCAGGGCCACACTGAAGCTTTCTTT. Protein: CASQGHTEAFF.

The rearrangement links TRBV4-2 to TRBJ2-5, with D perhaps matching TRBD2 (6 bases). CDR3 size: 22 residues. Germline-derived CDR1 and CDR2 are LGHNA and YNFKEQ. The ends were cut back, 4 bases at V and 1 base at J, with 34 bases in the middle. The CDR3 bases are TGTGCCAGCAGCCTCCTACACCTGCCTGGCGGGGAAAGAACTGGATCCCAAGAGACCCAGTACTTC. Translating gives CASSLLHLPGGERTGSQETQYF.